A selection of T cell receptor beta chains follows, all from one sample in a study of cytomegalovirus exposure and HLA in healthy donors. Measured with immunoSEQ multiplex PCR; TCRdb has only the in-frame clones, and not every one. The sample holds over 150,000 clones, roughly four fifths seen once. Sequencing used PBMCs. The receptors derive from a man aged 35 to 55 in good health and CMV-seronegative. The CDR3 runs from the conserved cysteine through the conserved F or W. A D gene is named only where the DNA matches it firmly. The size entry is marked missing in some rows and otherwise reads once, few, many or a size class.

J gene	clone size	V gene	D gene	CDR3 protein	CDR3 DNA
TRBJ1-5	.	TRBV14	TRBD1	CASSQPYQQGASDVQTNQPQHF	TGTGCCAGCAGCCAACCCTACCAACAGGGGGCAAGCGATGTCCAAACAAATCAGCCCCAGCATTTT
TRBJ2-7	.	TRBV5-1	.	CASSLGRDGAYEQYF	TGCGCCAGCAGCTTGGGGCGGGACGGCGCCTACGAGCAGTACTTC
TRBJ2-3	few	TRBV5-1	TRBD2	CASSQLPGLHTDTQYF	TGCGCCAGCAGCCAGCTCCCGGGACTACACACAGATACGCAGTATTTT
TRBJ2-7	.	TRBV13	.	CASSLEGSYEQYF	TGTGCCAGCAGCTTAGAGGGGTCCTACGAGCAGTACTTC
TRBJ2-5	.	TRBV19	.	CASSIGVSYQETQYF	TGTGCCAGTAGTATAGGTGTATCGTACCAAGAGACCCAGTACTTC
TRBJ2-3	.	TRBV10-1	TRBD2	CASSDHVAGGSTDTQYF	TGCGCCAGCAGTGATCACGTAGCGGGGGGGAGCACAGATACGCAGTATTTT
TRBJ1-4	.	TRBV9	.	CASSAEGLTNEKLFF	TGTGCCAGCAGCGCCGAGGGCCTTACTAATGAAAAACTGTTTTTT
TRBJ1-5	once	TRBV19	TRBD1	CASSQGDYSNQPQHF	TGTGCCAGTAGCCAGGGGGATTATAGCAATCAGCCCCAGCATTTT
TRBJ1-6	.	TRBV25-1	.	CASRDFNNSPLHF	TGTGCCAGCAGGGACTTCAATAATTCACCCCTCCACTTT
TRBJ2-5	once	TRBV28	TRBD1	CASSLRGQAKTQYF	TGTGCCAGCAGTCTAAGGGGACAGGCAAAGACCCAGTACTTC
TRBJ2-2	.	TRBV7-8	.	CASSVDRRQLITGELFF	TGTGCCAGCAGCGTAGACAGGCGTCAATTAATCACCGGGGAGCTGTTTTTT
TRBJ1-5	.	TRBV10-2	TRBD1	CASSDPPGGDAQPQHF	TGCGCCAGCAGTGACCCCCCAGGGGGCGATGCTCAGCCCCAGCATTTT
TRBJ2-3	few	TRBV10-1	TRBD1	CASRQGQYDTQYF	TGCGCCAGTAGACAGGGACAGTACGATACGCAGTATTTT